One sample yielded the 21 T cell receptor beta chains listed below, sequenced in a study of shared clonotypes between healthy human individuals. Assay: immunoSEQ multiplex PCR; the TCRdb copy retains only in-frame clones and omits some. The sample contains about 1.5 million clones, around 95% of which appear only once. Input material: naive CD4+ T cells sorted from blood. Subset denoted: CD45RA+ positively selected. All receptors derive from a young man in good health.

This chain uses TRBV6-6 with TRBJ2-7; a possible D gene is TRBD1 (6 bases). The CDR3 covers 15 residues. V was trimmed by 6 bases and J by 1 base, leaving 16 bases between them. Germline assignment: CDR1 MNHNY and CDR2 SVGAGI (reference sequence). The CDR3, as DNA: TGTGCCAGCAGCCAGCTCGGACAGCAATCCTACGAGCAGTACTTC. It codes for CASSQLGQQSYEQYF.

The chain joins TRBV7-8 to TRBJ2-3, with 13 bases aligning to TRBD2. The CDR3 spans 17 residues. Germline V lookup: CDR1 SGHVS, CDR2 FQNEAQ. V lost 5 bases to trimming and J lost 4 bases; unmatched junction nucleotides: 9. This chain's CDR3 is CASSMGLAGRGADTQYF. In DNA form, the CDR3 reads TGTGCCAGCAGCATGGGACTAGCGGGGAGAGGCGCAGATACGCAGTATTTT.

The CDR3: CASSTQPTGSGTEAFF. The CDR3 DNA is TGTGCCAGCAGCACCCAGCCGACAGGGTCCGGCACTGAAGCTTTCTTT. The chain employs TRBV4-2 and TRBJ1-1, with 7 bases matching TRBD1. J gave up 4 bases and V 5 bases, and 13 bases lay outside the gene matches. The CDR3 runs to 16 residues. Per the germline V gene, CDR1 is LGHNA and CDR2 is YNFKEQ.

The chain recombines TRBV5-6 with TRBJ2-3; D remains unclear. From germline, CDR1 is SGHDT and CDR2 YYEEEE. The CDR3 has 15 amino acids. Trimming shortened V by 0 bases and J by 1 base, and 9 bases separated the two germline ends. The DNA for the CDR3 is TGTGCCAGCAGCTTGGATGGGGTTGGCACAGATACGCAGTATTTT. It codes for CASSLDGVGTDTQYF.

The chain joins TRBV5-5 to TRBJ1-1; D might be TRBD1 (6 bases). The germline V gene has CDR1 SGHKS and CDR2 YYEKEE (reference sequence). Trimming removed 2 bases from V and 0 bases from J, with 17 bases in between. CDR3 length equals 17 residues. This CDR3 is CASSLIRTATLNTEAFF. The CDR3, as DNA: TGTGCCAGCAGCTTAATAAGGACAGCGACTTTGAACACTGAAGCTTTCTTT.

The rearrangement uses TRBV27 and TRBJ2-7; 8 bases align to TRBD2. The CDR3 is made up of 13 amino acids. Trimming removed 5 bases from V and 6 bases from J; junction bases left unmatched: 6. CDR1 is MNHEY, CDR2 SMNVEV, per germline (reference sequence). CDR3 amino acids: CASSTRTSREQYF. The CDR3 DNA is TGTGCCAGCAGTACCCGGACTAGCCGCGAGCAGTACTTC.

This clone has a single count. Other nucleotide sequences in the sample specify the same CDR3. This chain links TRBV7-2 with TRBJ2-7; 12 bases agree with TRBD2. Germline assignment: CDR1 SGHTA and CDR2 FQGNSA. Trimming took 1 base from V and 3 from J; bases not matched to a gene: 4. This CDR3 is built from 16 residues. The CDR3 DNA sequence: TGTGCCAGCAGCTTAGTCCCACTAGCGGGAGGCTACGAGCAGTACTTC. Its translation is CASSLVPLAGGYEQYF.

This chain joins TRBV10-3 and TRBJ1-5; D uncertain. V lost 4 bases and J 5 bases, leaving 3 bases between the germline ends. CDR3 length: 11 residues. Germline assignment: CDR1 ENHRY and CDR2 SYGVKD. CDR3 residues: CAISGDQPQHF. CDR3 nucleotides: TGTGCCATCAGTGGGGATCAGCCCCAGCATTTT.

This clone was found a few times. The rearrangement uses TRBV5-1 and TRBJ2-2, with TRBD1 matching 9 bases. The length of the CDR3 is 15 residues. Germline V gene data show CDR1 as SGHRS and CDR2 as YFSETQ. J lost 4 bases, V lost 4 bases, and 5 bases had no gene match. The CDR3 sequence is CASSMGQGPTGELFF. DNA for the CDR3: TGCGCCAGCAGCATGGGACAGGGCCCCACCGGGGAGCTGTTTTTT. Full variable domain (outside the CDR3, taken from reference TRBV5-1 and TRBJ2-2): KAGVTQTPRYLIKTRGQQVTLSCSPISGHRSVSWYQQTPGQGLQFLFEYFSETQRNKGNFPGRFSGRQFSNSRSEMNVSTLELGDSALYLCASSMGQGPTGELFFGEGSRLTVL.

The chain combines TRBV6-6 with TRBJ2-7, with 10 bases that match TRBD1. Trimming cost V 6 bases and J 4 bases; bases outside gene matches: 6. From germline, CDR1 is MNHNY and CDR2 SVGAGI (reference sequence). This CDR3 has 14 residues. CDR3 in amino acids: CASRLGQGLYEQYF. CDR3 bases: TGTGCCAGCAGGCTGGGACAGGGGCTTTACGAGCAGTACTTC.

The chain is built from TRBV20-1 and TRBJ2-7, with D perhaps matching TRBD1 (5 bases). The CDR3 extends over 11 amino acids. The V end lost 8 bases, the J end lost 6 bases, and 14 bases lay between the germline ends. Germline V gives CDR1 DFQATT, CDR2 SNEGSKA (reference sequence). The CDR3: CSSRVSGEQYF. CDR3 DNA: TGCAGTAGCAGGGTTTCTGGCGAGCAGTACTTC.

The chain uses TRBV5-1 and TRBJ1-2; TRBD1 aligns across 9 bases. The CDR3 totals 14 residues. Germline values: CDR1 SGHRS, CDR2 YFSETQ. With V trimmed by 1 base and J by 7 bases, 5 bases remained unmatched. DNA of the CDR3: TGCGCCAGCAGCTTGAAGGGACAGGGATTTGGCTACACCTTC. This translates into CASSLKGQGFGYTF. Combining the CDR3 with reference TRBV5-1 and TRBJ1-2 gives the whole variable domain KAGVTQTPRYLIKTRGQQVTLSCSPISGHRSVSWYQQTPGQGLQFLFEYFSETQRNKGNFPGRFSGRQFSNSRSEMNVSTLELGDSALYLCASSLKGQGFGYTFGSGTRLTVV.

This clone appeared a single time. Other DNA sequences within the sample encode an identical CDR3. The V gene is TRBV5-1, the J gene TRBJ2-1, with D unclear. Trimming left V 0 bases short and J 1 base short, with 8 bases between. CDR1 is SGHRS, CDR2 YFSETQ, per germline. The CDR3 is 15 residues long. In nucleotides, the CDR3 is TGCGCCAGCAGCTTGGTACCCGGTTCCTACAATGAGCAGTTCTTC. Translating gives CASSLVPGSYNEQFF.

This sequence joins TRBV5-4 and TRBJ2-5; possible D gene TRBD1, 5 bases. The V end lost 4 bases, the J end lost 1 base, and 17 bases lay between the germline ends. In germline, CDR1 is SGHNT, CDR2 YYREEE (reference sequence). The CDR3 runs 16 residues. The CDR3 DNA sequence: TGTGCCAGCAGCCCCTCCCGAGCAGGGCCCCAAGAGACCCAGTACTTC. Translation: CASSPSRAGPQETQYF.

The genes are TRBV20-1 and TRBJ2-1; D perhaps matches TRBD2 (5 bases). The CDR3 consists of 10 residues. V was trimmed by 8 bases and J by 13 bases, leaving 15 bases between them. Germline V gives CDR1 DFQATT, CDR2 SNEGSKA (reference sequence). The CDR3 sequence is CSPLKGDQFF. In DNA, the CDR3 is TGCAGTCCCTTGAAGGGAGATCAGTTCTTC.

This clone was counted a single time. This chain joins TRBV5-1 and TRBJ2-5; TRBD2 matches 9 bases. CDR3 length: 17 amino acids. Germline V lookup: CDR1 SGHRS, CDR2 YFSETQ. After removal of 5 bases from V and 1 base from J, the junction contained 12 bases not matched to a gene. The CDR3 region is CASRLPTSGGSQETQYF. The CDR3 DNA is TGCGCCAGCAGGCTCCCGACTAGCGGAGGAAGCCAAGAGACCCAGTACTTC.

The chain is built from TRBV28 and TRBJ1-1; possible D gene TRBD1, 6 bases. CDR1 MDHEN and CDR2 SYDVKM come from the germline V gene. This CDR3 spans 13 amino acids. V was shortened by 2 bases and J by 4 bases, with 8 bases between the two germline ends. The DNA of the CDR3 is TGTGCCAGCAGTTTAAGGGGGAGCACTGAAGCTTTCTTT. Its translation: CASSLRGSTEAFF.

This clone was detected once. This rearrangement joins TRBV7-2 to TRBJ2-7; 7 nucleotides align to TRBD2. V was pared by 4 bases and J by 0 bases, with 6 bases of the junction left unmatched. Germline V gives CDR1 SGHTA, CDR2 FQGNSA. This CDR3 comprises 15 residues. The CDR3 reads CASSSLRDYSYEQYF. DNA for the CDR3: TGTGCCAGCAGCTCTCTCCGGGACTACTCCTACGAGCAGTACTTC.

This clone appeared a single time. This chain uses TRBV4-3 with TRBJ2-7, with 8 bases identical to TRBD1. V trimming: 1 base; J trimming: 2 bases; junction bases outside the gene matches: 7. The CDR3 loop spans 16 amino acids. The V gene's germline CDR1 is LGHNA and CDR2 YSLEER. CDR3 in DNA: TGCGCCAGCAGCCAAGTGATCGACAGGGGAACCTACGAGCAGTACTTC. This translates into CASSQVIDRGTYEQYF.

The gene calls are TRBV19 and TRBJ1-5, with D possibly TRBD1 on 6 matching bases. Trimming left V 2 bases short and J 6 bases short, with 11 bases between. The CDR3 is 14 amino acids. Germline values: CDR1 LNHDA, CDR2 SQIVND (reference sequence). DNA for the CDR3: TGTGCCAGTAGTATATTACAGGGCTTTCAGCCCCAGCATTTT. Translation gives CASSILQGFQPQHF.

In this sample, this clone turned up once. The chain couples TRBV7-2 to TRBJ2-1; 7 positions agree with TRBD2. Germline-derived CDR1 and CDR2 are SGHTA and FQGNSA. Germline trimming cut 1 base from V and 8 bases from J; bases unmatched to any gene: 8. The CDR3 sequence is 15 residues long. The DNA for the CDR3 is TGTGCCAGCAGCTTAGGACTAGCCACCAGGGATGAGCAGTTCTTC. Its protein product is CASSLGLATRDEQFF.